A selection of T cell receptor beta chains follows, all from one sample in a study of blood T cell repertoires in COVID-19. TCRdb's table, derived via immunoSEQ multiplex PCR, lists solely in-frame clones and lacks some. The table includes tens of thousands of clones, less than 90% detected once. The sequencing input was peripheral blood. These receptors were obtained from a woman in her seventies with active COVID-19. Each CDR3 is given with its conserved first and last residue. The order of the fields is V gene, CDR3 length, D gene, clone size, J gene, CDR3 DNA, CDR3 protein. The D gene is left open where the match is weak. Clone size is not always given. Where it is, it says once, few, many or a class for expanded clones.

>TRBV30|15|-|-|TRBJ2-1
TGTGCCTGGAGTGTACTCATGAGCTCCTACAATGAGCAGTTCTTC
CAWSVLMSSYNEQFF
>TRBV2|16|TRBD2|once|TRBJ2-2
TGTACCAGCAGGGGACTAGTTATCGTTGGCACCGGGGAGCTGTTTTTT
CTSRGLVIVGTGELFF
>TRBV5-1|16|TRBD1|-|TRBJ2-3
TGCGCCAGCAGCCGCGGACAGGGGGCTCGAACAGATACGCAGTATTTT
CASSRGQGARTDTQYF
>TRBV4-2|14|TRBD1|-|TRBJ1-2
TGTGCCAGCAGCCCCGGGACAGGGGGTTATGGCTACACCTTC
CASSPGTGGYGYTF
>TRBV10-3|13|-|-|TRBJ2-3
TGTGCCATCAGAGAAGCTAGTCCAGATACGCAGTATTTT
CAIREASPDTQYF
>TRBV27|14|-|-|TRBJ2-2
TGTGCCAGCAGGGACACCTTGAACACCGGGGAGCTGTTTTTT
CASRDTLNTGELFF
>TRBV28|12|TRBD1|-|TRBJ2-3
TGTGCCAGCAGACAGGGGGCAGATACGCAGTATTTT
CASRQGADTQYF
>TRBV28|15|-|-|TRBJ1-1
TGTGCCAGCAGTTCCTCTGAGACGGGTAGCACTGAAGCTTTCTTT
CASSSSETGSTEAFF
>TRBV13|14|-|-|TRBJ1-3
TGTGCCAGCAGCTTAGAGAAGACAGCGGGCACCATATATTTT
CASSLEKTAGTIYF
>TRBV7-3|13|TRBD2|-|TRBJ2-7
TGTGCCAGCAGCTTAACGGAGCAAAGCGGGAGATACTTC
CASSLTEQSGRYF
>TRBV11-3|18|TRBD1|-|TRBJ2-5
TGTGCCAGCAGCTTAGACGGTCTCCGGACAGGTCCCGCGGAGACCCAGTACTTC
CASSLDGLRTGPAETQYF
>TRBV5-5|15|-|-|TRBJ1-6
TGTGCCAGCAGCTTGGCCGGTGGGGCGTATTCACCCCTCCACTTT
CASSLAGGAYSPLHF
>TRBV21-1|17|-|-|TRBJ2-5
TGTGCCAGCAAAGACTATCGTGAGGGGACAGCCCAAGAGACCCAGTACTTC
CASKDYREGTAQETQYF
>TRBV6-5|15|-|-|TRBJ2-5
TGTGCCAGCAGGGCCTGGAGCTCCGACCAAGAGACCCAGTACTTC
CASRAWSSDQETQYF
>TRBV5-1|14|-|-|TRBJ1-2
TGCGCCAGCAGATCAGGAGAGGAGGGCTATGGCTACACCTTC
CASRSGEEGYGYTF
>TRBV5-5|14|-|-|TRBJ1-1
TGTGCCAGCAGCCGGACCGGGACTAACACTGAAGCTTTCTTT
CASSRTGTNTEAFF
>TRBV7-9|14|-|-|TRBJ2-2
TGTGCCAGCATCCCCACCCGCCAGGGCGGGGAGCTGTTTTTT
CASIPTRQGGELFF
>TRBV28|18|-|-|TRBJ1-2
TGTGCCAGCAGTGTAACAGGGTCACACTCCGTAGTTAACTATGGCTACACCTTC
CASSVTGSHSVVNYGYTF
>TRBV18|13|TRBD1|-|TRBJ1-1
TGTGCCAGCTCACCAGATGGACAGGCCGAAGCTTTCTTT
CASSPDGQAEAFF
>TRBV5-6|16|TRBD2|-|TRBJ2-7
TGTGCCAGCAGTAAATATGAGAGCGGGAGTGTTATCGAGCAGTACTTC
CASSKYESGSVIEQYF
>TRBV27|15|-|once|TRBJ2-5
TGTGCCAGCAGTTCAGGGGGAGGTGGGACAGAGACCCAGTACTTC
CASSSGGGGTETQYF
>TRBV28|15|-|-|TRBJ2-7
TGTGCCAGCAACGAAGGGGGGACAGAACACTACGAGCAGTACTTC
CASNEGGTEHYEQYF
>TRBV9|15|TRBD1|-|TRBJ2-5
TGTGCCAGTGCCCGGGACAGTATCCCTCAAGAGACCCAGTACTTC
CASARDSIPQETQYF
>TRBV7-9|15|TRBD1|once|TRBJ1-1
TGTGCCAGCAGCTTAGGGACAGGGGGATTCTCTGAAGCTTTCTTT
CASSLGTGGFSEAFF
>TRBV28|13|-|-|TRBJ1-3
TGTGCCAGCACTACCCCAGGGGAGAACACCATATATTTT
CASTTPGENTIYF
>TRBV19|17|-|-|TRBJ1-4
TGTGCCAGTAGTACGGTTGCTAAGGGGACTCGGAATGAAAAACTGTTTTTT
CASSTVAKGTRNEKLFF
>TRBV6-1|16|TRBD1|-|TRBJ1-1
TGTGCCAGCAGTGTCGGTAGACAGGGGAACAACACTGAAGCTTTCTTT
CASSVGRQGNNTEAFF
>TRBV19|13|-|-|TRBJ1-1
TGTGCCACCCGGTGGGGGCCCAACACTGAAGCTTTCTTT
CATRWGPNTEAFF
>TRBV5-1|15|TRBD2|-|TRBJ2-5
TGCGCCACCCAGAGTCGGACTAGCGAGGAAGAGACCCAGTACTTC
CATQSRTSEEETQYF
>TRBV29-1|12|-|-|TRBJ2-1
TGCAGCGTTGAAGAATTGTTCGATGAGCAGTTCTTC
CSVEELFDEQFF
>TRBV10-1|13|-|few|TRBJ1-1
TGCGCCAGCAGTGAGCAGGCGAACACTGAAGCTTTCTTT
CASSEQANTEAFF
>TRBV9|15|TRBD2|-|TRBJ2-3
TGTGCCAGCAGCGTAGACCGGGGGGGCACAGATACGCAGTATTTT
CASSVDRGGTDTQYF
>TRBV5-4|16|-|-|TRBJ2-3
TGTGCCAGCAGCCCGAGGGGGGGCCCTAGCACAGATACGCAGTATTTT
CASSPRGGPSTDTQYF
>TRBV5-1|14|TRBD1|-|TRBJ2-7
TGCGCCAGCAGCTTAGGGACAGGGACCTACGAGCAGTACTTC
CASSLGTGTYEQYF
>TRBV6-5|13|-|-|TRBJ1-1
TGTGCCAGCAGACTACGGGGGGCCACTGAAGCTTTCTTT
CASRLRGATEAFF
>TRBV2|14|TRBD2|-|TRBJ2-1
TGTGCCAGCAATAGGCTAGCGGAGTACAATGAGCAGTTCTTC
CASNRLAEYNEQFF
>TRBV7-2|16|TRBD2|-|TRBJ2-1
TGTGCCAGCAGCTTAATGTTGGTAGCGGGAGGCAATGAGCAGTTCTTC
CASSLMLVAGGNEQFF
>TRBV6-6|16|TRBD1|-|TRBJ1-1
TGTGCCAGCAGTTACTCGAATCAGGGGGCTAACACTGAAGCTTTCTTT
CASSYSNQGANTEAFF
>TRBV4-1|14|-|-|TRBJ2-7
TGCGCCAGCAGCCAAGTAGGGGGGGAGTACGAGCAGTACTTC
CASSQVGGEYEQYF
>TRBV27|17|TRBD2|-|TRBJ2-7
TGTGCCAGCAGCTCCGCGATGCGGGGGGAGGTGCGCTACGAGCAGTACTTC
CASSSAMRGEVRYEQYF
>TRBV7-9|15|TRBD2|-|TRBJ2-7
TGTGCCAGCAGCTTAACGACTAGCGCGAACTACGAGCAGTACTTC
CASSLTTSANYEQYF
>TRBV7-9|15|TRBD2|-|TRBJ2-3
TGTGCCAGCAGCTTAACGAGCGGGACCACAGATACGCAGTATTTT
CASSLTSGTTDTQYF
>TRBV4-1|15|TRBD2|-|TRBJ2-7
TGCGCCAGCAGCCGTACTAGCGGGAGGGAATACGAGCAGTACTTC
CASSRTSGREYEQYF
>TRBV30|16|TRBD1|-|TRBJ2-1
TGTGCCTGGAGTGTATGGGGCCGACAGGGGGCAAATGAGCAGTTCTTC
CAWSVWGRQGANEQFF
>TRBV5-6|16|TRBD2|-|TRBJ2-5
TGTGCCAGCAGTCAGGGACTAGCGGGAGGAATTGAGACCCAGTACTTC
CASSQGLAGGIETQYF
>TRBV7-3|16|TRBD1|-|TRBJ1-6
TGTGCCAGCAGCTTACAATCGGGACAGCTTAATTCACCCCTCCACTTT
CASSLQSGQLNSPLHF
>TRBV16|12|-|-|TRBJ1-1
TGTGCCAGCAGCCACCGACAGGCGGAAGCTTTCTTT
CASSHRQAEAFF
>TRBV10-2|14|TRBD1|once|TRBJ2-7
TGCGCCAGCAGCCCCCGGACAGGGAGCCACGAGCAGTACTTC
CASSPRTGSHEQYF